These 2 T cell receptor beta chains came from one sample sequenced in a study of cytomegalovirus exposure and HLA in healthy donors. The PCR employed 60 Vbeta primers together with 13 Jbeta primers. Method: immunoSEQ multiplex PCR; TCRdb's copy keeps in-frame clones and lacks some. The sample has 100,000 to 150,000 clones, 65% to 80% seen once. The sequenced sample was PBMCs. These receptors were taken from a woman between 35 and 50 years old in good health and CMV-seronegative.

The DNA for the CDR3 is TGTGCCAGCACGGCCGGGATGAGGCGCAATCAGCCCCAGCATTTT. Translating gives CASTAGMRRNQPQHF. This chain links TRBV6-1 with TRBJ1-5; D is unclear. This CDR3 is built from 15 residues. CDR1 is MNHNS, CDR2 SASEGT, per germline. Trimming stripped 7 bases from V and 2 bases from J, with 15 bases between.

As to this clone: At the DNA level, this CDR3 is encoded by other sequences in the same sample as well. The chain joins TRBV5-1 to TRBJ2-2; 12 nucleotides match TRBD1. Germline V CDR1 and CDR2: SGHRS, YFSETQ. The ends lost 4 bases at V and 8 bases at J; junction bases unmatched: 6. The CDR3 totals 15 residues. CDR3 bases: TGCGCCAGCAGCCAGGGACAGGGGGCAACTGGGGAGCTGTTTTTT. The encoded protein is CASSQGQGATGELFF.